This T cell receptor beta chain was observed in a study of cytomegalovirus exposure and HLA in healthy donors. About the research overall: Most donors, roughly 77% of approximately 400 genotyped, fell in the Caucasian-associated ancestry cluster. Study outcomes and limitations: Both high specificity and high sensitivity reportedly marked the classifier's diagnosis of cytomegalovirus status.

The PCR made use of 60 Vbeta and 13 Jbeta primers. Sequenced by immunoSEQ multiplex PCR; TCRdb stores in-frame clones only, minus some. The sample carries around 190,000 clones, roughly 85% recorded once. As for this clone: The antigen is not known.

The sequence was obtained from a middle-aged woman in good health and CMV-seronegative. Source material: PBMCs.

The CDR3 protein is CASSLSTTVGYF. CDR3 bases: TGTGCCAGCAGCTTATCGACGACAGTGGGGTACTTC. The rearrangement uses TRBV7-2 and TRBJ2-7, with a tentative D call TRBD1 (5 bases). The CDR3 spans 12 residues. Germline CDR1 reads SGHTA; CDR2 reads FQGNSA. V dropped 2 bases and J dropped 12 bases, with 14 bases sitting between them.